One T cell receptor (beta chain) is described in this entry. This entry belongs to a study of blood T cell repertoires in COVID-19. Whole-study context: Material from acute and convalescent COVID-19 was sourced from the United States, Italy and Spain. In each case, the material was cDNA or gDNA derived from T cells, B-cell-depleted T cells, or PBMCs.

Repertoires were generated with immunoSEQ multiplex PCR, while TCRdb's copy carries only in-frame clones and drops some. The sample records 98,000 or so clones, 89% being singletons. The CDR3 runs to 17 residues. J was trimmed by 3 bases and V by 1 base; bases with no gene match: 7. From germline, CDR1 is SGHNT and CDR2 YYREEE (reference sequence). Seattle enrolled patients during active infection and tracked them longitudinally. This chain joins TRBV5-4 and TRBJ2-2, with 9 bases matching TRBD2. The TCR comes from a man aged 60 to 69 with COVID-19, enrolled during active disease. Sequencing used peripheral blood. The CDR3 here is CASSLRPTSGDTGELFF. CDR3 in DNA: TGTGCCAGCAGCTTGAGGCCGACTAGCGGAGACACCGGGGAGCTGTTTTTT. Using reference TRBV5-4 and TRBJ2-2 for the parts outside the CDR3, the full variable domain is ETGVTQSPTHLIKTRGQQVTLRCSSQSGHNTVSWYQQALGQGPQFIFQYYREEENGRGNFPPRFSGLQFPNYSSELNVNALELDDSALYLCASSLRPTSGDTGELFFGEGSRLTVL.